This T cell receptor beta chain was captured in a study of blood T cell repertoires in COVID-19. Study summary: The origin of the acute and convalescent COVID-19 samples was the United States, Italy and Spain. In each case, the material was cDNA or gDNA derived from T cells, B-cell-depleted T cells, or PBMCs.

Original methodology: Reference gene primer amplification in the assay estimated nucleated cell counts. Produced via immunoSEQ multiplex PCR; TCRdb's table is partial and in-frame only. V, J and clone size were drawn from that table, and D and trimming were deduced from the DNA. The sample lists 90,000 to 100,000 clones, 75% to 90% occurring once. This clone was detected only a few times. The germline CDR1 and CDR2 sequences are SGHRS and YFSETQ. The V gene lost 4 bases and the J gene lost 0 bases, with 8 bases spanning the gap. CDR3 length equals 15 residues. The V call is TRBV5-1, the J call TRBJ2-6, with a possible D match to TRBD2 (5 bases). The sequenced material came from peripheral blood. The receptor comes from an elderly man with acute or convalescent COVID-19. CDR3: CASSLEGSGANVLTF. CDR3 sequence (DNA): TGCGCCAGCAGCCTAGAGGGCTCTGGGGCCAACGTCCTGACTTTC.